The T cell receptor (beta chain) described here comes from a study of T cell responses to AZD1222 COVID-19 vaccine. Comments on this clone: The antigen is not known.

General observations from the study: Epitopes outside B.1.351 and B.1.1.7 mutated regions reportedly drew nearly half of spike TCRs. A mostly white British donor set with more females was recruited, and clonal diversity was possibly underestimated. When two AZD1222 doses had been given, Spike-specific TCR breadth and depth rose.

Clones were sequenced by immunoSEQ multiplex PCR, and TCRdb holds only the in-frame ones, with some missing. The data show 110,000 to 150,000 clones, 85% to 95% seen once. The germline gives CDR1 SGHRS, CDR2 YFSETQ. Trimming pared 5 bases from V and 9 bases from J, leaving 15 bases between. The CDR3 loop spans 13 amino acids. The sample was peripheral blood, taken after recovery from COVID-19. The chain uses TRBV5-1 and TRBJ2-4, with D possibly called TRBD1 or TRBD2 (5 bases each). This TCR derives from an adult who had recovered from COVID-19. CDR3 sequence: CASSTTGDPIQYF. The CDR3 nucleotides read TGCGCCAGCAGTACGACCGGGGACCCCATTCAGTACTTC.